Given below is one T cell receptor beta chain in context. Its antigen is unidentified. Findings and limits, study-wide: The TCR gene usage of tumor memory CD4+ T cells clustered together with blood and lymph node memory CD4+ cells and with lymph node naive CD4+ cells. Tumor Treg TCRs overlapped most with tumor naive CD4+ cells.

Full-length variable regions came from constant-region reverse primers plus semi-nested Nested Universal Primer A PCR. TCRdb called the 5' RACE reads again in MiXCR, with one record for every CDR3 protein. The sample contains approximately 29,000 distinct CDR3 sequences, 26% of which appear only once. The V gene's germline CDR1 is MNHEY and CDR2 SMNVEV (reference sequence). The V end lost 4 bases, the J end lost 5 bases, and 15 bases lay between the germline ends. This CDR3 spans 15 amino acids. Purified naive CD4+ T cells were depleted of CD25+ Tregs. The genes are TRBV27 and TRBJ1-5; TRBD1 is a possible D gene (6 bases). Sequenced material: naive CD4+ T cells sorted from a lymph node. Subset of the sample: naive CD4+ T cells, CD4+CD45RA+CD25-. The TCR sequence derives from a female donor with breast cancer. The CDR3 DNA is TGTGCCAGCAGTTCATCCGGGACACCACATCAGCCCCAGCATTTT. As protein: CASSSSGTPHQPQHF.